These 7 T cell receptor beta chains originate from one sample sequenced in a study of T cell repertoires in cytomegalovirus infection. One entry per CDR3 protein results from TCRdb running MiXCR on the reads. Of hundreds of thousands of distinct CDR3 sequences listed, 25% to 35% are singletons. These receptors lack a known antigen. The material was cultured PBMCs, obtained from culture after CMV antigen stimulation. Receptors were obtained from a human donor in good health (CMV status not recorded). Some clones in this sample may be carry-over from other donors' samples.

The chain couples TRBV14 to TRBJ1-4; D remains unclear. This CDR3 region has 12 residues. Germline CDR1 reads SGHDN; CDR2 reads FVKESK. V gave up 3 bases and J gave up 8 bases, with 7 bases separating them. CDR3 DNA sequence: TGTGCCAGCAGCCAGAGGAGAGAAAAACTGTTTTTT. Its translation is CASSQRREKLFF.

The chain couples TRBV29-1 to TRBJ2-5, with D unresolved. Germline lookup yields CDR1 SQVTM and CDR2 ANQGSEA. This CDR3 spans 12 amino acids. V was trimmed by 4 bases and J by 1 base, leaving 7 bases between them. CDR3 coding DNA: TGCAGCGTTGGGTGGGTCCAAGAGACCCAGTACTTC. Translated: CSVGWVQETQYF.

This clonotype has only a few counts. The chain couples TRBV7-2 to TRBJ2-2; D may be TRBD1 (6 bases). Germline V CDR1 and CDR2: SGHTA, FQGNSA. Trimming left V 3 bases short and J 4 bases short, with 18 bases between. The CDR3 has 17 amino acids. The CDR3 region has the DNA TGTGCCAGCAGCTTTAGCCCCCTCGACAGGCCCACCGGGGAGCTGTTTTTT. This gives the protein CASSFSPLDRPTGELFF.

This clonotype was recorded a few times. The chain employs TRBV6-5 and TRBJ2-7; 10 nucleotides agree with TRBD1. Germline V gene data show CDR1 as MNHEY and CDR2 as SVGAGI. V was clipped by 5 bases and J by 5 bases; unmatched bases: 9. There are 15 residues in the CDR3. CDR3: CASSPGQGIYNEQYF. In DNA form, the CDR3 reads TGTGCCAGCAGTCCGGGACAGGGGATTTATAACGAGCAGTACTTC.

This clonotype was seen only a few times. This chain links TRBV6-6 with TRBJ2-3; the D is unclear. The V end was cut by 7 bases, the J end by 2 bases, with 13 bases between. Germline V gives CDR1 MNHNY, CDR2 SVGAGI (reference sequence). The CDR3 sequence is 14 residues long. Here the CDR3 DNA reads TGTGCCAGCAAACCTATGGGCAACACAGATACGCAGTATTTT. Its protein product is CASKPMGNTDTQYF.

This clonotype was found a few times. CDR3 residues: CASSQVLAGGPYEQYF. The CDR3 DNA sequence: TGCGCCAGCAGCCAAGTTCTAGCGGGAGGGCCCTACGAGCAGTACTTC. The J gene is TRBJ2-7, the V gene TRBV4-3; 12 nucleotides match TRBD2. With 1 base clipped from V and 2 bases from J, the junction kept 3 bases outside the gene matches. The CDR3 has 16 amino acids. Germline V gene data show CDR1 as LGHNA and CDR2 as YSLEER.

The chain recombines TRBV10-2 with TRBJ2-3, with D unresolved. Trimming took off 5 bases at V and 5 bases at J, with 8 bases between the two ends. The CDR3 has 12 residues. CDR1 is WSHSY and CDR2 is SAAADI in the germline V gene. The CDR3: CASSRSEDTQYF. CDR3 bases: TGCGCCAGCAGTAGGTCAGAAGATACGCAGTATTTT.